These 4 T cell receptor beta chains were all obtained from the same sample, sequenced in a study of T cells expressing NK-cell markers. TCRdb reanalyzed the 5' RACE reads, giving one entry per CDR3 protein sequence and no DNA. This sample's table has around 260,000 distinct CDR3 sequences. Specimen: blood T cells: a sorted CD56 or NKG2C T cell subset, CD4+ or CD8+ T cells, or bulk PBMC T cells (not recorded which). These receptors originate from a woman aged 18 to 75 in good health.

The genes are TRBV7-3 and TRBJ2-7; lacking DNA, the TRBD2 call made by TCRdb goes unchecked. Germline V gives CDR1 SGHTA, CDR2 FQGTGA. CDR3 length: 13 amino acids. The CDR3 sequence is CASSFGRSYEQYF.

The chain links TRBV7-3 to TRBJ2-2; absent DNA, TCRdb's TRBD2 call cannot be checked. Per the germline V gene, CDR1 is SGHTA and CDR2 is FQGTGA. The CDR3 has 15 amino acids. This CDR3 reads CASRSGTSNTGELFF. Drawing the rest from reference TRBV7-3 and TRBJ2-2, the complete variable domain is GAGVSQTPSNKVTEKGKYVELRCDPISGHTALYWYRQSLGQGPEFLIYFQGTGAADDSGLPNDRFFAVRPEGSVSTLKIQRTERGDSAVYLCASRSGTSNTGELFFGEGSRLTVL.

This chain connects TRBV14 to TRBJ2-1; TCRdb calls TRBD1, which cannot be checked without DNA. CDR1 and CDR2 from the germline V gene are SGHDN and FVKESK. This CDR3 spans 13 amino acids. The CDR3 sequence: CASSQELGAEQFF.

The chain has TRBV11-2 and TRBJ1-2; TCRdb's D call, TRBD1, is unchecked because there is no DNA. The germline V gene encodes CDR1 SGHAT and CDR2 FQNNGV. The CDR3 loop spans 17 amino acids. CDR3: CASSLDRDRGPFYGYTF.